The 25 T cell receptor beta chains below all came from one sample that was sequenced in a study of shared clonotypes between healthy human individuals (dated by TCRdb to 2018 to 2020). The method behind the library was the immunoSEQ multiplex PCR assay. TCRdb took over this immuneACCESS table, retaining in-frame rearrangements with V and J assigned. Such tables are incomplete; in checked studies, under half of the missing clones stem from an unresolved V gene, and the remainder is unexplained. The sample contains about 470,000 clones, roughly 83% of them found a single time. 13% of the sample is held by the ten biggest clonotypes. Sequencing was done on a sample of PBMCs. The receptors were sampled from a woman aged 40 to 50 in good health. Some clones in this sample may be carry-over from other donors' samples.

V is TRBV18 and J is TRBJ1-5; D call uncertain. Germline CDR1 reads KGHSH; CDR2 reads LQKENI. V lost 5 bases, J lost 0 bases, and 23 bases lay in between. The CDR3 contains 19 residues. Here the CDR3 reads CASSAARGRRDYSNQPQHF. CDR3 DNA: TGTGCCAGCTCAGCTGCGAGAGGCAGGAGAGATTATAGCAATCAGCCCCAGCATTTT.

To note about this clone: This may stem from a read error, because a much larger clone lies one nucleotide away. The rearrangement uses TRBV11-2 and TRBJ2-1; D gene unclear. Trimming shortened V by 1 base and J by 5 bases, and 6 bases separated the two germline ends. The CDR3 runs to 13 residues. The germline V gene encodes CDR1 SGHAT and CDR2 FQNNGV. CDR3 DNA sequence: TGTGCCAGCAGCTTAGGCCCTAACAATGAGCAGTTCTTC. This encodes CASSLGPNNEQFF.

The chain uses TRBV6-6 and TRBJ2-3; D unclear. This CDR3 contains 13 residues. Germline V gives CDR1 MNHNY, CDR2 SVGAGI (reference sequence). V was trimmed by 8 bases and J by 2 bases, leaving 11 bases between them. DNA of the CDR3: TGTGCCAGCCTCGGCGGAGACACAGATACGCAGTATTTT. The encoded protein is CASLGGDTDTQYF.

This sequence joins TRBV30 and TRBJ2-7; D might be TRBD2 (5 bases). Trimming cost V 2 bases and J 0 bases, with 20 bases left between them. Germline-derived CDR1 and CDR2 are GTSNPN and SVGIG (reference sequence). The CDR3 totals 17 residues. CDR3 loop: CAWSTNRGRPRSYEQYF. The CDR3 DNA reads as TGTGCCTGGAGTACCAACCGTGGGAGACCCCGCTCCTACGAGCAGTACTTC.

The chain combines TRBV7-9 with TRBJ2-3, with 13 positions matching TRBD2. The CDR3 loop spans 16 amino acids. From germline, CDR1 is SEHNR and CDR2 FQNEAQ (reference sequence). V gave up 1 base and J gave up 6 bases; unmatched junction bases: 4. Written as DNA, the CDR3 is TGTGCCAGCAGCTTAGGGACTAGCGGGAGAACGGATACGCAGTATTTT. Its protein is CASSLGTSGRTDTQYF.

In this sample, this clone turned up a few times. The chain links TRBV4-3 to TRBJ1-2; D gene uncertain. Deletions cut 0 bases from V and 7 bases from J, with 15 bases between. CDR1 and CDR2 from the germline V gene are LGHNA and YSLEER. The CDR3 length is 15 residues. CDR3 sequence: CASSQDFNKAAGYTF. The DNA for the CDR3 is TGCGCCAGCAGCCAAGATTTCAACAAGGCGGCTGGCTACACCTTC.

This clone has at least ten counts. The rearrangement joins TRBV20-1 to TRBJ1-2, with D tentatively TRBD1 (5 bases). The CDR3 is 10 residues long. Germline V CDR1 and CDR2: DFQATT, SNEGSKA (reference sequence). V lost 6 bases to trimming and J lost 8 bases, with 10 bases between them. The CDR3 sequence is CSAQWGGYTF. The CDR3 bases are TGCAGTGCCCAGTGGGGGGGCTACACCTTC.

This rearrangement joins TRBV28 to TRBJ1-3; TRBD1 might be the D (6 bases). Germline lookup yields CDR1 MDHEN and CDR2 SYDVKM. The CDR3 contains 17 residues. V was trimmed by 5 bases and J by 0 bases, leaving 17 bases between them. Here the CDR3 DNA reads TGTGCCAGCAGTCAAGCCGGGACACCCTTCTCTGGAAACACCATATATTTT. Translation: CASSQAGTPFSGNTIYF.

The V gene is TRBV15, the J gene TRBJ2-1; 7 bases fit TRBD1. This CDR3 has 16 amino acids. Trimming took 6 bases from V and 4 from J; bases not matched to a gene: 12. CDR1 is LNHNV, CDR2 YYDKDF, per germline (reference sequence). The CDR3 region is CATRRSQGVGYNEQFF. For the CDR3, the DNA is TGTGCCACCAGACGGTCCCAGGGGGTAGGGTACAATGAGCAGTTCTTC.

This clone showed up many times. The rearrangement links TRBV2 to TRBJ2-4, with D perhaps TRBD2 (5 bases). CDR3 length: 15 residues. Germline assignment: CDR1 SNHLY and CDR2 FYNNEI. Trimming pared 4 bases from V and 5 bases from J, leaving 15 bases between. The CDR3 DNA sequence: TGTGCCAGCAGTGTTGAGGCGAACGGGGAAAACATTCAGTACTTC. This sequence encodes CASSVEANGENIQYF.

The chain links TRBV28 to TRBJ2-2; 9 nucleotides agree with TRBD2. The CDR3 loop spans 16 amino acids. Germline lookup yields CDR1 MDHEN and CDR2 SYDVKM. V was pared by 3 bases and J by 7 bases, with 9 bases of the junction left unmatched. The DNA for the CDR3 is TGTGCCAGCAGTTTCGTAGCGGGAGAGTCATACGGGGAGCTGTTTTTT. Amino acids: CASSFVAGESYGELFF. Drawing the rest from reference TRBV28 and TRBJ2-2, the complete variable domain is DVKVTQSSRYLVKRTGEKVFLECVQDMDHENMFWYRQDPGLGLRLIYFSYDVKMKEKGDIPEGYSVSREKKERFSLILESASTNQTSMYLCASSFVAGESYGELFFGEGSRLTVL.

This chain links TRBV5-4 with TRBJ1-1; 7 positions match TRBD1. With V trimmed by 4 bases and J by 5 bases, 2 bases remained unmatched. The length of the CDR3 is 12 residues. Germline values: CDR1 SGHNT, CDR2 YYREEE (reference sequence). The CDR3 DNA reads TGTGCCAGCAGCACAGGGGTAACTGAAGCTTTCTTT. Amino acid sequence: CASSTGVTEAFF.

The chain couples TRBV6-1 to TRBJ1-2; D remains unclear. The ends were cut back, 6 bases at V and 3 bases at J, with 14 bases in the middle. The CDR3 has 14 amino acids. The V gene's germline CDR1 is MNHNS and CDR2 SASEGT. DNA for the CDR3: TGTGCCAGCAGCGAGGGTTTCGAATACTATGGCTACACCTTC. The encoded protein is CASSEGFEYYGYTF.

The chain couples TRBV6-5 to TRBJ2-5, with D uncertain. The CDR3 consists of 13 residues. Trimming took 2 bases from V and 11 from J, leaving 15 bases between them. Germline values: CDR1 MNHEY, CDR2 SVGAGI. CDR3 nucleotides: TGTGCCAGCAGTTACCCGAGCTCTTCCGGACAGTACTTC. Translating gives CASSYPSSSGQYF.

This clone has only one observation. CDR3 loop: CASSYSQGDEQFF. The DNA for the CDR3 is TGTGCCAGCAGTTACTCTCAGGGGGATGAGCAGTTCTTC. J is TRBJ2-1 and V is TRBV6-5; 7 bases are shared with TRBD1. J gave up 8 bases and V 0 bases, and 1 base lay outside the gene matches. Germline assignment: CDR1 MNHEY and CDR2 SVGAGI. This CDR3 contains 13 residues.

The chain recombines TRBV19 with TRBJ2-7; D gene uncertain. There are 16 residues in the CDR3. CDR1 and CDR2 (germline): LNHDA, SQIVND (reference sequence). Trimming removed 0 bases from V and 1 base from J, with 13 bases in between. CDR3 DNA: TGTGCCAGTAGTATAGATCTAGGTAGCATTTCCTACGAGCAGTACTTC. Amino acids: CASSIDLGSISYEQYF.

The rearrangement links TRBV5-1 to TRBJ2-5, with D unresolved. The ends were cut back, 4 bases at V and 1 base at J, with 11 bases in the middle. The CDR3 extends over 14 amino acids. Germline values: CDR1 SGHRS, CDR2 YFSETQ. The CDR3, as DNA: TGCGCCAGCAGCACTCAGACCGTCCAAGAGACCCAGTACTTC. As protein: CASSTQTVQETQYF.

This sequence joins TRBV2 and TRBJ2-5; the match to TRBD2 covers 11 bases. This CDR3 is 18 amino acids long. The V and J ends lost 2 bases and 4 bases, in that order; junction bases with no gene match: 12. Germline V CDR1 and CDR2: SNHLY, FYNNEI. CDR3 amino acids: CASSESRLAGGQGETQYF. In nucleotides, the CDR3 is TGTGCCAGCAGTGAATCCCGATTAGCGGGAGGGCAGGGAGAGACCCAGTACTTC.

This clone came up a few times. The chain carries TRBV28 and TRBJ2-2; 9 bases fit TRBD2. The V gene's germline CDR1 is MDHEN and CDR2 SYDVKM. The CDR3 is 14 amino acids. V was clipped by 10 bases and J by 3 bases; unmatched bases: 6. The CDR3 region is CATLAGWDTGELFF. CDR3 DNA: TGTGCCACCCTAGCGGGATGGGACACCGGGGAGCTGTTTTTT.

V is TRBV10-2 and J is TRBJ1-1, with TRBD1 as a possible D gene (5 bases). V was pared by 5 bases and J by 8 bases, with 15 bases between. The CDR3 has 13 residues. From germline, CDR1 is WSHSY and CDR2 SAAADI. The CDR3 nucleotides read TGCGCCAGCAGTCGCCAGGGTTCTGGGGAAGCTTTCTTT. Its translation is CASSRQGSGEAFF.

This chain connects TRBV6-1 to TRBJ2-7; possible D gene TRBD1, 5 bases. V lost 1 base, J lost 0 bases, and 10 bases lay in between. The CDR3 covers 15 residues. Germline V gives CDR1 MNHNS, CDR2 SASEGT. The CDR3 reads CASSEGPGFSYEQYF. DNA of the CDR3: TGTGCCAGCAGTGAAGGTCCAGGGTTCTCCTACGAGCAGTACTTC.

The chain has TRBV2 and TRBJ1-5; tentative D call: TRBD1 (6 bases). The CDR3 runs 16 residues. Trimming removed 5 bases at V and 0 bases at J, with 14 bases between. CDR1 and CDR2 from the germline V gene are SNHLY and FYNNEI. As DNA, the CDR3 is TGTGCCAGCAGTCTGGACAGACCCTATAGCAATCAGCCCCAGCATTTT. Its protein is CASSLDRPYSNQPQHF.

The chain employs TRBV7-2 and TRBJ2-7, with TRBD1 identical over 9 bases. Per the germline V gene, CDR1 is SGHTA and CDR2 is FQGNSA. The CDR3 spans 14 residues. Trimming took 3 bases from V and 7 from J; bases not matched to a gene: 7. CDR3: CASSLRQGEMEQYF. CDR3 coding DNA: TGTGCCAGCAGCTTGAGACAGGGGGAGATGGAGCAGTACTTC.

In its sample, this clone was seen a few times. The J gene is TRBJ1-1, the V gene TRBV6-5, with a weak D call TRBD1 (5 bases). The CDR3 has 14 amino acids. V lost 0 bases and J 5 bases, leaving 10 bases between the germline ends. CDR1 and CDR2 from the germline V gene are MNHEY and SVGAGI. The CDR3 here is CASSYSSGETEAFF. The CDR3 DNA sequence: TGTGCCAGCAGTTACTCGTCGGGGGAGACTGAAGCTTTCTTT.

The CDR3 DNA is TGTGCCAGCAGCTTGGGGCGGCTATCCGGGACCCAGTACTTC. Encoded protein: CASSLGRLSGTQYF. The chain couples TRBV5-6 to TRBJ2-5; no clear D. Germline lookup yields CDR1 SGHDT and CDR2 YYEEEE. Trimming took off 0 bases at V and 7 bases at J, with 13 bases between the two ends. The CDR3 has 14 residues.